Given below is one T cell receptor beta chain in context. The data belong to a study of blood T cell repertoires in COVID-19. The CDR3 loop spans 16 amino acids. V was pared by 0 bases and J by 5 bases, with 6 bases of the junction left unmatched. Germline V gene data show CDR1 as SGHDT and CDR2 as YYEEEE. Generated by immunoSEQ multiplex PCR, the TCRdb table keeps only in-frame clones and is missing some. This sample has 70,000 to 95,000 clones, with over 80% found just once. The TCR comes from a woman between 50 and 59 years old in a cohort sampled during active COVID-19. Sequencing was done on a sample of peripheral blood. The genes are TRBV5-6 and TRBJ1-3; 9 bases agree with TRBD1. The CDR3 sequence is CASSLVSGQGRNTIYF. The CDR3 nucleotides read TGTGCCAGCAGCTTGGTCTCGGGACAGGGTCGAAACACCATATATTTT.